This is a list of T cell receptor beta chains from one sample in a study of shared clonotypes between healthy human individuals. Sequenced by immunoSEQ multiplex PCR; TCRdb stores in-frame clones only, minus some. The repertoire holds millions of clones, with just under 95% as singletons. Sample: naive CD8+ T cells sorted from blood. These receptors all stem from a man in his late teens or twenties in good health. Both conserved end residues are trimmed from each CDR3. Each record gives: clone size, V gene, D gene, J gene, CDR3 protein. D genes are given only for firm matches. Not all rows give a size; the values are once, few, many and, for expanded clones, a class.

clone_size: -; v_call: TRBV29-1; d_call: -; j_call: TRBJ1-2; cdr3_aa: SVEDNYGYT
clone_size: -; v_call: TRBV5-5; d_call: -; j_call: TRBJ1-1; cdr3_aa: ASSSEDTYTEAF
clone_size: -; v_call: TRBV27; d_call: -; j_call: TRBJ2-7; cdr3_aa: ASSVRESSYEQY
clone_size: -; v_call: TRBV7-2; d_call: TRBD2; j_call: TRBJ2-7; cdr3_aa: ASSFPPAGGYEQY
clone_size: -; v_call: TRBV27; d_call: TRBD1; j_call: TRBJ2-3; cdr3_aa: ASTETGATDTQY
clone_size: once; v_call: TRBV7-9; d_call: -; j_call: TRBJ2-7; cdr3_aa: ASSRDISYEQY
clone_size: -; v_call: TRBV4-1; d_call: -; j_call: TRBJ2-7; cdr3_aa: ASSQEGAGVSNEQY
clone_size: -; v_call: TRBV11-2; d_call: TRBD2; j_call: TRBJ2-1; cdr3_aa: ASSWRGLAGLSSYNEQF
clone_size: -; v_call: TRBV25-1; d_call: -; j_call: TRBJ1-2; cdr3_aa: ASSEYPGADGYT
clone_size: once; v_call: TRBV6-5; d_call: -; j_call: TRBJ2-7; cdr3_aa: ASSPVRGSVEQY
clone_size: -; v_call: TRBV19; d_call: TRBD1; j_call: TRBJ1-5; cdr3_aa: ASIPGQGDQPQH
clone_size: -; v_call: TRBV6-1; d_call: TRBD1; j_call: TRBJ2-1; cdr3_aa: ASSEWDSSSYNEQF
clone_size: -; v_call: TRBV27; d_call: TRBD2; j_call: TRBJ2-7; cdr3_aa: ASSSFVAGDFYEQY